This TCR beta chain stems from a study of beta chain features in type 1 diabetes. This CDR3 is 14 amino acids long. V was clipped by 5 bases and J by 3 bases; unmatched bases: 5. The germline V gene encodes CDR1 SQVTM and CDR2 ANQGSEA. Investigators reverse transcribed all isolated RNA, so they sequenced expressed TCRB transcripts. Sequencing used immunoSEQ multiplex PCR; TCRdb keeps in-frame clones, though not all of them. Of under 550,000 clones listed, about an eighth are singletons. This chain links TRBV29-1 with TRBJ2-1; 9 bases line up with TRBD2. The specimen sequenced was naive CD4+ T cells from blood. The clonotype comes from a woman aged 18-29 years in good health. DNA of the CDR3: TGCAGCGTTTTTAGCGGGAGAGGCTACAATGAGCAGTTCTTC. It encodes CSVFSGRGYNEQFF.